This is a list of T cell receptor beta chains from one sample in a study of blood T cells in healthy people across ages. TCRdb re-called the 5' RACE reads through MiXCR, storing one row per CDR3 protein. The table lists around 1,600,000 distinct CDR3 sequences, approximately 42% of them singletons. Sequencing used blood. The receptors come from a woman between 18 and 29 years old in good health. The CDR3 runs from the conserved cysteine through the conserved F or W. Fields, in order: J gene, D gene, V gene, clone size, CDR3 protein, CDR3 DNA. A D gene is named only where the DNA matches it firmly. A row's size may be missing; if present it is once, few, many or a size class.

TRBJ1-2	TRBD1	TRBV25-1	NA	CASRSGTGGRGGYGYTF	TGTGCCAGCAGATCAGGGACAGGGGGCCGAGGTGGCTATGGCTACACCTTC
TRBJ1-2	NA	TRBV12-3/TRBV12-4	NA	CASRPPGRGGYTF	TGTGCCAGCAGGCCCCCTGGAAGGGGTGGCTACACCTTC
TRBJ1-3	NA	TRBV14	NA	CASSSQGIYGNTIYF	TGTGCCAGCAGCTCCCAGGGGATCTACGGAAACACCATATATTTT
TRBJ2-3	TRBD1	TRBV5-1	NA	CASSFRRTGAVDTQYF	TGCGCCAGCAGCTTCCGTCGGACAGGGGCGGTAGATACGCAGTATTTT
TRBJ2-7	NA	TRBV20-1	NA	CSAGTGDDEQYF	TGCAGTGCTGGAACCGGGGACGACGAGCAGTACTTC
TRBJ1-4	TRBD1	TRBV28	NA	CASTQGGQGARGEKLFF	TGTGCCAGCACCCAAGGTGGACAGGGGGCACGTGGTGAAAAACTGTTTTTT
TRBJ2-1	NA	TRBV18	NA	CASSRPPGTNVEQFF	TGTGCCAGCTCCAGGCCTCCCGGAACTAATGTTGAGCAGTTCTTC
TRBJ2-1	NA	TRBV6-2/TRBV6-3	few	CALSARSYNEQFF	TGTGCCTTAAGTGCCAGGTCCTACAATGAGCAGTTCTTC
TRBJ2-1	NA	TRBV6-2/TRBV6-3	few	CASSYSGVYNEQFF	TGTGCCAGCAGTTATAGCGGAGTCTACAATGAGCAGTTCTTC
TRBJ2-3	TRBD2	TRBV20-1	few	CSAKGGGMNTDTQYF	TGCAGTGCTAAAGGCGGGGGGATGAACACAGATACGCAGTATTTT
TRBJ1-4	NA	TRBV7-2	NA	CASSLVAGANEKLFF	TGTGCCAGCAGCTTAGTAGCGGGGGCTAATGAAAAACTGTTTTTT
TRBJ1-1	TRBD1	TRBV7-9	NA	CASRDSPDRDTEAFF	TGTGCCAGCAGAGACTCGCCGGACAGGGACACTGAAGCTTTCTTT
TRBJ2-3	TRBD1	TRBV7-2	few	CASSKSFGTGDGDTQYF	TGTGCCAGCAGCAAATCTTTTGGGACAGGGGATGGAGATACGCAGTATTTT
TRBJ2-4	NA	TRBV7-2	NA	CASSSQGRGSIQYF	TGTGCCAGCAGCTCACAGGGGCGGGGGAGCATTCAGTACTTC
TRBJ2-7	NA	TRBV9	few	CASSGGRSSYEQYF	TGTGCCAGCAGCGGTGGGAGGAGCTCCTACGAGCAGTACTTC
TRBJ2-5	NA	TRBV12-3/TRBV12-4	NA	CASGGWDKKRDYNRETQYF	TGTGCCAGTGGAGGGTGGGACAAAAAAAGGGACTACAACCGGGAGACCCAGTACTTC
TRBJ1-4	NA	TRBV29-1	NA	CSVATAATNEKLFF	TGCAGCGTGGCCACCGCGGCAACTAATGAAAAACTGTTTTTT
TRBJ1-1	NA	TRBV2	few	CASRGENTEAFF	TGTGCCAGCCGAGGGGAGAACACTGAAGCTTTCTTT
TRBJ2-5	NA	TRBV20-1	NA	CSARLLAFQETQYF	TGCAGTGCTAGGTTACTAGCTTTCCAAGAGACCCAGTACTTC